The subject of this entry is one T cell receptor beta chain. Its target is unknown. Sequencing was performed with immunoSEQ multiplex PCR; in TCRdb, only in-frame clones are kept and a portion is missing. The sample contains under 2,000,000 clones, roughly 94% of which appear only once. CDR3 length: 15 residues. Trimming took 1 base from V and 8 from J, leaving 12 bases between them. Per the germline V gene, CDR1 is SEHNR and CDR2 is FQNEAQ (reference sequence). This record belongs to a study of shared clonotypes between healthy human individuals. Naivety among CD8 cells was defined by CD45RO negativity and positive CCR7 selection, thereby excluding terminally differentiated effector memory CD45RA+ cells. Findings of the study overall: Researchers sampled blood only, noting tissue repertoires likely differ. Naive subsets, compared against memory subsets, generally had larger estimated richness values.

The chain uses TRBV7-9 and TRBJ1-6; D gene uncertain. This clonotype was obtained from a man aged 18 to 35 in good health. The sequenced sample was naive CD8+ T cells sorted from blood. The DNA of the CDR3 is TGTGCCAGCAGCTTAGAAGGTCAAGTGGATTCACCCCTCCACTTT. As protein: CASSLEGQVDSPLHF. Full variable domain (missing parts from reference TRBV7-9 and TRBJ1-6): DTGVSQNPRHKITKRGQNVTFRCDPISEHNRLYWYRQTLGQGPEFLTYFQNEAQLEKSRLLSDRFSAERPKGSFSTLEIQRTEQGDSAMYLCASSLEGQVDSPLHFGNGTRLTVT.